Each of the 10 T cell receptor beta chains below was sequenced from the same sample in a study of blood T cell repertoires in COVID-19. Sequencing used immunoSEQ multiplex PCR; TCRdb keeps in-frame clones, though not all of them. The data contain approximately 67,000 clones, around 82% of them singletons. Input material: peripheral blood. These receptors all stem from a man aged 55 to 70 with acute or convalescent COVID-19.

CDR3 in amino acids: CASSRDSQETQYF. As DNA, the CDR3 is TGTGCCAGCTCACGGGACAGTCAAGAGACCCAGTACTTC. The genes are TRBV18 and TRBJ2-5, with TRBD1 matching 7 bases. The V segment lost 4 bases and the J segment 2 bases; nucleotides outside the gene matches: 1. Germline V CDR1 and CDR2: KGHSH, LQKENI. CDR3 length equals 13 residues.

The genes are TRBV5-4 and TRBJ2-7; maybe TRBD2 (7 bases). Trimming took off 4 bases at V and 2 bases at J, with 19 bases between the two ends. The CDR3 has 16 residues. Per the germline V gene, CDR1 is SGHNT and CDR2 is YYREEE (reference sequence). For the CDR3, the DNA is TGTGCCAGCAGCCCGGGGGATAGGGGGGGCCCCTACGAGCAGTACTTC. It codes for CASSPGDRGGPYEQYF.

The rearrangement joins TRBV3-1 (or the pseudogene TRBV3-2) to TRBJ1-4; possible D gene TRBD1, 6 bases. The germline V gene encodes CDR1 LGHDT and CDR2 YNNKEL (reference sequence). The CDR3 contains 14 residues. Trimming shortened V by 3 bases and J by 8 bases, and 13 bases separated the two germline ends. In nucleotides, the CDR3 is TGTGCCAGCAGCCAGCCAGGGGAGGGGGAAAAACTGTTTTTT. Residues: CASSQPGEGEKLFF.

Within the sample, this clone is medium-sized. The chain links TRBV7-2 to TRBJ1-6; a possible D gene is TRBD1 (6 bases). Germline loops: CDR1 SGHTA, CDR2 FQGNSA. The CDR3 is 16 amino acids. Deletions cut 4 bases from V and 7 bases from J, with 17 bases between. The CDR3 region has the DNA TGTGCCAGCAGCTCCCAAGGGGGAGGGAACAATTCACCCCTCCACTTT. The encoded protein is CASSSQGGGNNSPLHF. Together with reference TRBV7-2 and TRBJ1-6, the CDR3 gives the full variable domain: GAGVSQSPSNKVTEKGKDVELRCDPISGHTALYWYRQSLGQGLEFLIYFQGNSAPDKSGLPSDRFSAERTGGSVSTLTIQRTQQEDSAVYLCASSSQGGGNNSPLHFGNGTRLTVT.

V usage is TRBV7-9 and J usage is TRBJ2-5; TRBD2 is a possible D gene (5 bases). CDR1 and CDR2 (germline): SEHNR, FQNEAQ (reference sequence). The CDR3 runs 15 residues. Trimming removed 3 bases at V and 1 base at J, with 12 bases between. The CDR3 nucleotides read TGTGCCAGCAGCTTCAGCCGGGGTTTCCAAGAGACCCAGTACTTC. The encoded protein is CASSFSRGFQETQYF.

In regard to this clone: Other nucleotide sequences from this sample produce the same CDR3. The chain uses TRBV29-1 and TRBJ1-1, with 7 bases matching TRBD1. Germline V gene lookup returns CDR1 SQVTM and CDR2 ANQGSEA. The CDR3 loop spans 12 amino acids. Trimming took 6 bases from V and 5 from J; bases not matched to a gene: 6. The CDR3 DNA follows: TGCAGCGTCCGACAGGGCGGGACTGAAGCTTTCTTT. It is translated as CSVRQGGTEAFF. Drawing the rest from reference TRBV29-1 and TRBJ1-1, the complete variable domain is SAVISQKPSRDICQRGTSLTIQCQVDSQVTMMFWYRQQPGQSLTLIATANQGSEATYESGFVIDKFPISRPNLTFSTLTVSNMSPEDSSIYLCSVRQGGTEAFFGQGTRLTVV.

The CDR3 spells CASRERTSGDNEQFF. The CDR3 region has the DNA TGTGCCAGCAGGGAAAGGACTAGCGGGGATAATGAGCAGTTCTTC. The V and J genes are TRBV2 and TRBJ2-1; 12 bases fit TRBD2. Trimming cost V 6 bases and J 7 bases; bases outside gene matches: 7. CDR3 size: 15 residues. Germline assignment: CDR1 SNHLY and CDR2 FYNNEI.

This chain connects TRBV7-9 to TRBJ2-1; 10 bases are a match to TRBD2. CDR3 length: 16 residues. Germline V gene lookup returns CDR1 SEHNR and CDR2 FQNEAQ (reference sequence). Trimming at V came to 5 bases and at J to 2 bases, leaving 6 bases not matched to a gene. The CDR3 sequence is CASSIGTSETYNEQFF. The CDR3 DNA is TGTGCCAGCAGCATCGGGACTAGCGAAACCTACAATGAGCAGTTCTTC.

This clone counts as medium-sized. The gene calls are TRBV7-2 and TRBJ2-7, with D tentatively TRBD2 (5 bases). This CDR3 has 15 amino acids. The germline V gene encodes CDR1 SGHTA and CDR2 FQGNSA. V was trimmed by 1 base and J by 3 bases, leaving 13 bases between them. CDR3 nucleotides: TGTGCCAGCAGCTTAGATCCGGCTAGCCGCTACGAGCAGTACTTC. Residues: CASSLDPASRYEQYF.

The chain carries TRBV30 and TRBJ2-7; the D is unclear. The germline gives CDR1 GTSNPN, CDR2 SVGIG (reference sequence). Trimming removed 6 bases from V and 4 bases from J, with 19 bases in between. The length of the CDR3 is 14 residues. The CDR3 reads CACPRRGAKYEQYF. Written as DNA, the CDR3 is TGTGCCTGCCCTCGGAGAGGAGCCAAATACGAGCAGTACTTC.